A single sample gave rise to the 20 T cell receptor beta chains below, sequenced in a study of T cells in Graves' hyperthyroidism and ophthalmopathy. TCR beta CDR3 sequences were amplified from RNA transcripts. First-round RT-PCR targeting the TCR CDR3 was performed with the HTBI primer set. TCRdb reprocessed the multiplex PCR reads with MiXCR, giving one entry per CDR3 protein. Of fewer than 450,000 distinct CDR3 sequences in the sample, roughly 17% are singletons; the top ten hold about a third. The sample was blood. These receptors all come from a woman aged 30 to 39 with Graves' hyperthyroidism that later progressed to Graves' ophthalmopathy.

In this sample, this clonotype turned up a few times. DNA for the CDR3: TGCAGCGTTAGTAGCAGGGGGGACCCCAGGGAGACCCAGTACTTC. As protein: CSVSSRGDPRETQYF. V usage is TRBV29-1 and J usage is TRBJ2-5; maybe TRBD1 (7 bases). The CDR3 is 15 amino acids. V lost 5 bases and J 5 bases, leaving 21 bases between the germline ends. The germline V gene has CDR1 SQVTM and CDR2 ANQGSEA.

This clonotype was seen more than once but under ten times. The gene calls are TRBV6-1 and TRBJ2-4; TRBD2 is a possible D gene (6 bases). Germline V gene lookup returns CDR1 MNHNS and CDR2 SASEGT. Trimming removed 6 bases at V and 8 bases at J, with 20 bases between. This CDR3 has 15 residues. CDR3 DNA sequence: TGTGCCAGCAGGGGACTTGGGCGGGCCGGGGACATTCAGTACTTC. Encoded protein: CASRGLGRAGDIQYF.

This clonotype was counted at least ten times. The chain uses TRBV10-3 and TRBJ2-2; the D gene is possibly TRBD1 (5 bases). The germline gives CDR1 ENHRY, CDR2 SYGVKD. Deletions cut 6 bases from V and 5 bases from J, with 13 bases between. This CDR3 has 14 amino acids. The CDR3 loop reads CAISMDIFTGELFF. The CDR3 region has the DNA TGTGCCATCAGCATGGACATTTTTACCGGGGAGCTGTTTTTT.

The sample holds a few counts of this clonotype. The chain is built from TRBV29-1 and TRBJ2-2; 8 bases align to TRBD2. The V gene end was trimmed by 3 bases and the J gene end by 5 bases; junction bases not matched to a gene: 2. The CDR3 is 13 amino acids. Per germline, CDR1 SQVTM and CDR2 ANQGSEA. CDR3 coding DNA: TGCAGCGTTGACCTAGCGGGTACCGGGGAGCTGTTTTTT. Translated, it gives CSVDLAGTGELFF.

This clonotype was found many times. The chain couples TRBV20-1 to TRBJ2-1; the D gene is possibly TRBD2 (5 bases). The CDR3 covers 15 residues. Trimming removed 6 bases at V and 7 bases at J, with 22 bases between. Germline V gene sequence: CDR1 DFQATT, CDR2 SNEGSKA (reference sequence). CDR3 residues: CSAPNTGIASNEQFF. CDR3 coding DNA: TGCAGTGCCCCTAACACCGGGATCGCGTCAAATGAGCAGTTCTTC.

Many counts were recorded for this clonotype. The gene calls are TRBV27 and TRBJ2-1, with 11 bases fitting TRBD2. Per germline, CDR1 MNHEY and CDR2 SMNVEV (reference sequence). V trimming: 7 bases; J trimming: 5 bases; junction bases outside the gene matches: 4. The CDR3 is 14 residues long. This chain's CDR3 is CASIGTSGDNEQFF. For the CDR3, the DNA is TGTGCCAGCATCGGGACTAGCGGCGACAATGAGCAGTTCTTC.

The chain uses TRBV7-9 and TRBJ2-7; no clear D. V was pared by 5 bases and J by 4 bases, with 15 bases between. This CDR3 region has 14 residues. CDR1 SEHNR and CDR2 FQNEAQ come from the germline V gene (reference sequence). CDR3 protein: CASSPDLYSYEQYF. The CDR3 coding sequence is TGTGCCAGCAGCCCCGACCTATATAGTTACGAGCAGTACTTC.

This clonotype was found many times. As DNA, the CDR3 is TGTGCCAGCAGCCAGACAGGGCCTTATGGCTACACCTTC. Protein: CASSQTGPYGYTF. This chain links TRBV7-9 with TRBJ1-2; TRBD1 matches 7 bases. V lost 5 bases and J lost 5; bases outside the gene matches: 5. Germline V gene lookup returns CDR1 SEHNR and CDR2 FQNEAQ (reference sequence). The CDR3 covers 13 residues. Supplemented by reference TRBV7-9 and TRBJ1-2, the full variable domain reads DTGVSQNPRHKITKRGQNVTFRCDPISEHNRLYWYRQTLGQGPEFLTYFQNEAQLEKSRLLSDRFSAERPKGSFSTLEIQRTEQGDSAMYLCASSQTGPYGYTFGSGTRLTVV.

In regard to this clonotype: A read error may be the cause here, since a much bigger clone is one base away. The V call is TRBV2, the J call TRBJ2-7; the match to TRBD2 covers 7 bases. After removal of 8 bases from V and 5 bases from J, the junction contained 18 bases not matched to a gene. The CDR3 totals 16 residues. In germline, CDR1 is SNHLY, CDR2 FYNNEI. Here the CDR3 reads CASGGPWGGPKHEQYF. CDR3 nucleotides: TGTGCCAGCGGTGGACCTTGGGGGGGTCCGAAACACGAGCAGTACTTC.

This clonotype was counted only a few times. This chain joins TRBV2 and TRBJ2-7; tentatively, D is TRBD2 (5 bases). The CDR3 totals 15 residues. Per the germline V gene, CDR1 is SNHLY and CDR2 is FYNNEI. The germline V and J ends were trimmed by 6 bases and 3 bases, with 18 bases remaining between them. The CDR3 nucleotides read TGTGCCAGCAGGGCGGGCGTGGCCCAAGACTACGAGCAGTACTTC. Amino acids: CASRAGVAQDYEQYF.

This clonotype was observed many times. V gene TRBV6-1 combines with J gene TRBJ2-3, with 10 bases aligning to TRBD2. This CDR3 comprises 15 residues. Germline V gene sequence: CDR1 MNHNS, CDR2 SASEGT. Trimming took 6 bases from V and 4 from J; bases not matched to a gene: 7. CDR3 in DNA: TGTGCCAGCAGGAGGACAGCGGGAGGGGCAGATACGCAGTATTTT. Translated: CASRRTAGGADTQYF.

The sample holds a few counts of this clonotype. The rearrangement joins TRBV27 to TRBJ2-7; possible D gene TRBD1, 5 bases. The CDR3 has 15 residues. Trimming stripped 2 bases from V and 5 bases from J, with 16 bases between. Looked up from germline, CDR1 is MNHEY and CDR2 is SMNVEV (reference sequence). The CDR3 sequence: CASSLGASAADEQYF. The CDR3 DNA sequence: TGTGCCAGCAGTTTAGGGGCTAGTGCCGCCGACGAGCAGTACTTC.

This clonotype showed up many times. The V gene is TRBV6-2 or TRBV6-3, the J gene TRBJ1-5; D is possibly TRBD1 (5 bases). With 0 bases removed from V and 4 bases from J, the gap between germline ends came to 16 bases. Germline CDR1 reads MNHEY; CDR2 reads SVGEGT. CDR3 length: 17 amino acids. The CDR3 coding sequence is TGTGCCAGCAGTTACTCGGCCCTGGGGCGGGGAAATCAGCCCCAGCATTTT. This gives the protein CASSYSALGRGNQPQHF.

The sample holds many counts of this clonotype. The rearrangement uses TRBV5-1 and TRBJ2-3; a weak D match, TRBD2 (5 bases). This CDR3 is 13 amino acids long. CDR1 is SGHRS, CDR2 YFSETQ, per germline. Trimming removed 4 bases from V and 10 bases from J, with 16 bases in between. CDR3 sequence reads: CASSQRGSLPQYF. The CDR3 DNA reads as TGCGCCAGCAGCCAAAGAGGGAGTCTTCCGCAGTATTTT. The whole variable domain, filled in from reference TRBV5-1 and TRBJ2-3, reads KAGVTQTPRYLIKTRGQQVTLSCSPISGHRSVSWYQQTPGQGLQFLFEYFSETQRNKGNFPGRFSGRQFSNSRSEMNVSTLELGDSALYLCASSQRGSLPQYFGPGTRLTVL.

This clonotype has a handful of counts. V usage is TRBV28 and J usage is TRBJ1-3; no reliable D call. V lost 5 bases, J lost 0 bases, and 14 bases lay in between. Looked up from germline, CDR1 is MDHEN and CDR2 is SYDVKM. The CDR3 has 16 amino acids. CDR3 sequence: CASSPPVGGSGNTIYF. Here the CDR3 DNA reads TGTGCCAGCAGTCCTCCGGTGGGTGGCTCTGGAAACACCATATATTTT.

This clonotype was detected only a few times. The gene calls are TRBV30 and TRBJ2-1; 9 bases align to TRBD2. Per the germline V gene, CDR1 is GTSNPN and CDR2 is SVGIG (reference sequence). V was pared by 6 bases and J by 0 bases, with 21 bases of the junction left unmatched. The CDR3 spans 20 residues. CDR3 coding DNA: TGTGCCTGCCTACGGCCATCGGGACTAGCCTCTACCGACTCCTACAATGAGCAGTTCTTC. Translated, it gives CACLRPSGLASTDSYNEQFF.

This clonotype has ten or more counts. This sequence joins TRBV12-3 or TRBV12-4 and TRBJ1-1; D may be TRBD1 (5 bases). The length of the CDR3 is 13 residues. The ends were cut back, 3 bases at V and 11 bases at J, with 16 bases in the middle. This CDR3 is CASSFREQGSAFF. For the CDR3, the DNA is TGTGCCAGCAGTTTTAGGGAGCAGGGAAGCGCTTTCTTT.

A few counts support this clonotype. The chain links TRBV7-9 to TRBJ2-1; 7 nucleotides match TRBD1. Germline CDR1 is SEHNR and CDR2 is FQNEAQ (reference sequence). Trimming took 4 bases from V and 14 from J; bases not matched to a gene: 8. CDR3 length: 12 amino acids. The CDR3 spells CASSSLGQAKFF. CDR3 sequence (DNA): TGTGCCAGCAGCTCACTAGGACAGGCGAAGTTCTTC. The full variable domain, its missing parts supplied by reference TRBV7-9 and TRBJ2-1, is DTGVSQNPRHKITKRGQNVTFRCDPISEHNRLYWYRQTLGQGPEFLTYFQNEAQLEKSRLLSDRFSAERPKGSFSTLEIQRTEQGDSAMYLCASSSLGQAKFFGPGTRLTVL.

This clonotype was picked up many times. The chain carries TRBV27 and TRBJ1-5; 9 bases match TRBD1. The V gene's germline CDR1 is MNHEY and CDR2 SMNVEV (reference sequence). The CDR3 has 13 amino acids. The trim removed 5 bases at V and 6 bases at J, leaving 2 bases unmatched. In DNA, the CDR3 is TGTGCCAGCAGTACGGACAGGGGTCAGCCCCAGCATTTT. Its protein product is CASSTDRGQPQHF.

The gene calls are TRBV6-1 and TRBJ1-2; maybe TRBD1 (6 bases). The ends were cut back, 1 base at V and 6 bases at J, with 24 bases in the middle. The germline gives CDR1 MNHNS, CDR2 SASEGT. The CDR3 loop spans 18 amino acids. CDR3 protein: CASSEDTGTGQGRNGYTF. The CDR3 coding sequence is TGTGCCAGCAGTGAAGACACAGGAACGGGGCAGGGGAGGAATGGCTACACCTTC.